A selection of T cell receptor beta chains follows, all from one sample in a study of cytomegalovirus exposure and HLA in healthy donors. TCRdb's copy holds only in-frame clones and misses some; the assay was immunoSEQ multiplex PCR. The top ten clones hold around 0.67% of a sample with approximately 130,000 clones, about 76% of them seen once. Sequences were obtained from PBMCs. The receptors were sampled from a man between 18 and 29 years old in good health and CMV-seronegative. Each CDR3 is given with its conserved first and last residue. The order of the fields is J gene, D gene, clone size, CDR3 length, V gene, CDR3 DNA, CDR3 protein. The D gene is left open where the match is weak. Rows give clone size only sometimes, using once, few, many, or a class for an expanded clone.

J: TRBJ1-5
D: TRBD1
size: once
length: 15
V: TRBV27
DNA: TGTGCCAGCAGTTTCAGGGGGCGCGGCAATCAGCCCCAGCATTTT
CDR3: CASSFRGRGNQPQHF

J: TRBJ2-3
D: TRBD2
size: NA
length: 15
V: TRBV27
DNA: TGTGCCAGCAGTTTAAGGCGGGGGATCACAGATACGCAGTATTTT
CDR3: CASSLRRGITDTQYF

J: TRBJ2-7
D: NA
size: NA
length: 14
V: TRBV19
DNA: TGTGCCAGTAGTATGACTTCCTACCCCTACGAGCAGTACTTC
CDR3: CASSMTSYPYEQYF

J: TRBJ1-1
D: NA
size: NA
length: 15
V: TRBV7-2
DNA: TGTGCCAGCAGCTTTAGGACACCAAGGAACACTGAAGCTTTCTTT
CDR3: CASSFRTPRNTEAFF

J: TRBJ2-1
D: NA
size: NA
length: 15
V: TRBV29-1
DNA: TGCAGCGTTGAAGAGCCAAACGGCTCCTACAATGAGCAGTTCTTC
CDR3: CSVEEPNGSYNEQFF

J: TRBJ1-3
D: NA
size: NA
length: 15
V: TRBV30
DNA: TGTGCCTGGAGTGTACGGGGTAGGCATTCGATGACCATATATTTT
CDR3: CAWSVRGRHSMTIYF

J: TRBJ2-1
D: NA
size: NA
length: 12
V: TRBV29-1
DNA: TGCAGCGTAGACGGGGACTACAATGAGCAGTTCTTC
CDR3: CSVDGDYNEQFF

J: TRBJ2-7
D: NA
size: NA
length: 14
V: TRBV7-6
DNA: TGTGCCAGCAGCTTAGATCGGGGTTTCTACGAGCAGTACTTC
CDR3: CASSLDRGFYEQYF

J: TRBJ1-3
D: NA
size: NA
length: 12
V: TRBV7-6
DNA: TGTGCCAGCAGCTCCGCTGGAAACACCATATATTTT
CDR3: CASSSAGNTIYF

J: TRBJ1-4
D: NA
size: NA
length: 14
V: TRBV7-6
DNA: TGTGCCAGCAGCTTGGCCAAAGTGAGGGAAAAACTGTTTTTT
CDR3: CASSLAKVREKLFF

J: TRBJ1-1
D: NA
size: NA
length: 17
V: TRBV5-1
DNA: TGCGCCAGCAGCTTGGGGTTGGTGGTCAGACAAAACACTGAAGCTTTCTTT
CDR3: CASSLGLVVRQNTEAFF

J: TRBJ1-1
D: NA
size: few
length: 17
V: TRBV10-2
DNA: TGCGCCAGCAGTGAAGGGAGGGGGGCCGGAGCGAACACTGAAGCTTTCTTT
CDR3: CASSEGRGAGANTEAFF

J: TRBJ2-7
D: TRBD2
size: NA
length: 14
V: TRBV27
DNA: TGTGCCAGCAGTTTGGGGGGAGGGGCCTACGAGCAGTACTTC
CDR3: CASSLGGGAYEQYF

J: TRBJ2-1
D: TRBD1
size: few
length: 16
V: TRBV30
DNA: TGTGCCTGGAGTACAACCGGGACAGGCTCCTACAATGAGCAGTTCTTC
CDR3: CAWSTTGTGSYNEQFF

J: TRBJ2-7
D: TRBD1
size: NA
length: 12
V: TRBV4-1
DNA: TGCGCCAGCGAGGACAGGGGTTACGAGCAGTACTTC
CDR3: CASEDRGYEQYF

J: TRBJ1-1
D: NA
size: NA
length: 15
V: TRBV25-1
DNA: TGTGCCAGCAGTGACCCGCAGGGCCGGAACACTGAAGCTTTCTTT
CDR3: CASSDPQGRNTEAFF

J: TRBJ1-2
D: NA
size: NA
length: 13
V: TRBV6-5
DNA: TGTGCCAGCAGTTACGGGGGGAACTATGGCTACACCTTC
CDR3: CASSYGGNYGYTF

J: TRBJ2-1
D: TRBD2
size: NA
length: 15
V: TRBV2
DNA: TGTGCCAGCAGGCGGACTAGCGGGGGGGTATGGTTGCAGTTCTTC
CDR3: CASRRTSGGVWLQFF

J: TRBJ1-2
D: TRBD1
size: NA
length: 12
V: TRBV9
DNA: TGTGCCAGCTCGGACAGGGCTAATGGCTACACCTTC
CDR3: CASSDRANGYTF

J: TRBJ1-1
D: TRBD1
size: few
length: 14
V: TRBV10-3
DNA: TGTGCCATCAGCGGACAGGGAGTGAACACTGAAGCTTTCTTT
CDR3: CAISGQGVNTEAFF

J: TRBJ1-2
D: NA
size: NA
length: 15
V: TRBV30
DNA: TGTGCCTGGAAATCGGGGGGTGGGGCGGTCTATGGCTACACCTTC
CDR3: CAWKSGGGAVYGYTF

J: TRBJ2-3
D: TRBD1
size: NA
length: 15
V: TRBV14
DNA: TGTGCCAGCACCTTAGGGGGCATGGTCCCAGATACGCAGTATTTT
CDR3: CASTLGGMVPDTQYF